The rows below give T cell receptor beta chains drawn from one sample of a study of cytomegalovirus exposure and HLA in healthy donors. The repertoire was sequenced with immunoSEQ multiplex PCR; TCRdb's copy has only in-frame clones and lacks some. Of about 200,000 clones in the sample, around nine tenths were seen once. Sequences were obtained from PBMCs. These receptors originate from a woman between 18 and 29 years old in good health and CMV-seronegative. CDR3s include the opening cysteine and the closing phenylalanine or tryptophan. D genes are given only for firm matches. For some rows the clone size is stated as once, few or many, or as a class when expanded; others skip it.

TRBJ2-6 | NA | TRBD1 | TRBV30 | TGTGCCTTGAGCCGGGACAGGGCCTCTGGGTCCAACGTCCTGACTTTC | CALSRDRASGSNVLTF
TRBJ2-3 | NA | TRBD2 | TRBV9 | TGTGCCAGCGGAACTAGCGGCACAGATACGCAGTATTTT | CASGTSGTDTQYF
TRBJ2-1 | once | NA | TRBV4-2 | TGTGCCAGCAGCCAAGATACCGGTAATGAGCAGTTCTTC | CASSQDTGNEQFF
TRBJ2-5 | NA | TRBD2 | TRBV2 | TGTGCCAGCAGCGGGACTAGCGGGGCCAACCAAGAGACCCAGTACTTC | CASSGTSGANQETQYF
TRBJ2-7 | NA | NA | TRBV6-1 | TGTGCCAGCAGCGTTCGGGACAAAACCTACGAGCAGTACTTC | CASSVRDKTYEQYF
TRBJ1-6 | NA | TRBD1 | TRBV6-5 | TGTGCCAGCAGTTACGGACAGGGGGCCGGGGGTTCACCCCTCCACTTT | CASSYGQGAGGSPLHF
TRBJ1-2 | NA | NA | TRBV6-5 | TGTGCCAGCAGTTACTCGAGCCGCGGAGGGGCGTCCGGCTACACCTTC | CASSYSSRGGASGYTF
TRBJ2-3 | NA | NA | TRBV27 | TGTGCCAGCAACAGGAAGGGAACAGATACGCAGTATTTT | CASNRKGTDTQYF
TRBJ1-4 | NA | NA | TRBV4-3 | TGCGCCAGCAGCCAGAGGAGCTGGACAGCAACTAATGAAAAACTGTTTTTT | CASSQRSWTATNEKLFF
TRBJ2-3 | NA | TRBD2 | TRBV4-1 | TGCGCCAGCAGCCGCCCGGGTGAGACTAGCGGGGGAAGTAGCACAGATACGCAGTATTTT | CASSRPGETSGGSSTDTQYF
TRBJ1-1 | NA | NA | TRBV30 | TGTGCCTGGAGAGGGGGGGAGAGCACTGAAGCTTTCTTT | CAWRGGESTEAFF
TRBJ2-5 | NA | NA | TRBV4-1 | TGCGCCAGCAGCCAAGGTTTTATGGAGACCCAGTACTTC | CASSQGFMETQYF
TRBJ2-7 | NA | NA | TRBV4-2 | TGTGCCAGCAGCCAAGGGTCGGGGTTCCCCAGCTCCTACGAGCAGTACTTC | CASSQGSGFPSSYEQYF
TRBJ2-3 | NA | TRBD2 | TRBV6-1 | TGTGCCAGCAGTGCCTACGCGACTAGCTCGGGTATCACAGATACGCAGTATTTT | CASSAYATSSGITDTQYF
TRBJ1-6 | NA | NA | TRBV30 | TGTGCCTGGAGTGTCCCGACCCTCCGGGGAAGAAATTCACCCCTCCACTTT | CAWSVPTLRGRNSPLHF
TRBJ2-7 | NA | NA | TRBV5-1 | TGCGCCAGCAGCTTGGGACAGAGCTCCTACGAGCAGTACTTC | CASSLGQSSYEQYF
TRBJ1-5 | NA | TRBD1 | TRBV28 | TGTGCCAGCCCAATAGGGACAGGGGACAGGGATCAGCCCCAGCATTTT | CASPIGTGDRDQPQHF
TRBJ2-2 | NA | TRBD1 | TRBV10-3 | TGTGCCATCAGTGAGTCCCAGGGGGCCAGAGGGGAGCTGTTTTTT | CAISESQGARGELFF
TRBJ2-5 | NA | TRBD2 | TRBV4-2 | TGTGCCAGCAGCCAAGGGGGACTAGCGGGAGGGCCGCTACAAGAGACCCAGTACTTC | CASSQGGLAGGPLQETQYF
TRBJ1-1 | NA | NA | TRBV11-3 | TGTGCCAGCAGCTTAGCGTTATCTCCGGGGGGCCTACACACTGAAGCTTTCTTT | CASSLALSPGGLHTEAFF
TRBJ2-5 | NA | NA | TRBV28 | TGTGCCAGCAGTAGACGGACACAAGAGACCCAGTACTTC | CASSRRTQETQYF
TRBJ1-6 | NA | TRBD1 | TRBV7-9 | TGTGCCAGCAGCTTGGACAGGGGCGTCTCCTATAATTCACCCCTCCACTTT | CASSLDRGVSYNSPLHF
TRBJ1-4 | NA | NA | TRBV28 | TGTGCCAGCAGTTTCGGACGAGGGGAAAAACTGTTTTTT | CASSFGRGEKLFF
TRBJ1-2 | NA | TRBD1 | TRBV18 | TGTGCCAGCTCACCTTCAAGGGGGCGGCTCAACTATGGCTACACCTTC | CASSPSRGRLNYGYTF
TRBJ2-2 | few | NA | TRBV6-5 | TGTGCCAGCAGAGAACAGGGCACCGGGGAGCTGTTTTTT | CASREQGTGELFF
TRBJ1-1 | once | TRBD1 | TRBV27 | TGTGCCAGCAGTCCAGGGGGACGGGGTGACACTGAAGCTTTCTTT | CASSPGGRGDTEAFF
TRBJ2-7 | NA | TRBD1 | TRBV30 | TGTGCCTGGGACCGGGACAGGGTATTTGGGGAGCAGTACTTC | CAWDRDRVFGEQYF
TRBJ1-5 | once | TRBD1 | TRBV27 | TGTGCCAGCAGTCCACAGACAGGGAGGAGCAATCAGCCCCAGCATTTT | CASSPQTGRSNQPQHF
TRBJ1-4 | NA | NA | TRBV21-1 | TGTGCCAGCAAAAAGGGACAGCATAATGAAAAACTGTTTTTT | CASKKGQHNEKLFF
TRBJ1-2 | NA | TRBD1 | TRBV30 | TGTGCCTGGGACCCGCCGGCAGGGGGCTGGGGTGGCTACACCTTC | CAWDPPAGGWGGYTF
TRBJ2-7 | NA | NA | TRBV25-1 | TGTGCCAGCAGTGTAACAGGGACGGCCTACGAGCAGTACTTC | CASSVTGTAYEQYF
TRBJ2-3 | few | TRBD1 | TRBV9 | TGTGCCAGCAACGGCCCGGGGACAGGGGCGGGAGATACGCAGTATTTT | CASNGPGTGAGDTQYF
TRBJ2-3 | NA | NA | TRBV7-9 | TGTGCCAGCAGCCGGGATACGCAGTATTTT | CASSRDTQYF
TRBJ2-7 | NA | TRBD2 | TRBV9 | TGTGCCAGCAGCCCCCGGGAGGTAGCCTTCTACGAGCAGTACTTC | CASSPREVAFYEQYF
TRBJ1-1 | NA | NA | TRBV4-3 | TGCGCCAGCAGCCAAGATTTGCGGGGGCGATACAACACTGAAGCTTTCTTT | CASSQDLRGRYNTEAFF
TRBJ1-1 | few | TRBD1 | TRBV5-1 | TGCGCCAGCAGCTCGAGGACAGGGACGGCTTTCTTT | CASSSRTGTAFF
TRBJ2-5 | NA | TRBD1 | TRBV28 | TGTGCCAGCAGGGCAGGGGGCCGGGAGACCCAGTACTTC | CASRAGGRETQYF
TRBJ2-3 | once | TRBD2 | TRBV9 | TGTGCCAGCGGGGCGGGAGGGGGGGGTACGCAGTATTTT | CASGAGGGGTQYF
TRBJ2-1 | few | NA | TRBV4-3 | TGCGCCAGCAGCCAAGAGAGGAGGAGCCACAATGAGCAGTTCTTC | CASSQERRSHNEQFF
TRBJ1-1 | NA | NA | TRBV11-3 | TGTGCCAGCAGCTTAGGGATGGGAGTGAACACTGAAGCTTTCTTT | CASSLGMGVNTEAFF
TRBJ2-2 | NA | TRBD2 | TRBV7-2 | TGTGCCAGCAGCCTTGGACTAGCGGGACCCGTGATCATAGGGGAGCTGTTTTTT | CASSLGLAGPVIIGELFF
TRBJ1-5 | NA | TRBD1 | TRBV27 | TGTGCCAGCAGTCTCCGGGACAGGAATCAGCCCCAGCATTTT | CASSLRDRNQPQHF
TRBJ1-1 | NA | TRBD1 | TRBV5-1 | TGCGCCAGCAGCCTGGGACAGGGGACGAACACTGAAGCTTTCTTT | CASSLGQGTNTEAFF
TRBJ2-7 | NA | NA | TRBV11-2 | TGTGCCAGCAGCTCCGCCTACGAGCAGTACTTC | CASSSAYEQYF
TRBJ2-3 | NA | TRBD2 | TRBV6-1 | TGTGCCAGCAGAAGACTAGCGGGAGTGCCAGATACGCAGTATTTT | CASRRLAGVPDTQYF
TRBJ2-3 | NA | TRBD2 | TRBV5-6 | TGTGCCAGCAGCTTGGGCAGCGGGGGCCGTAAAGATACGCAGTATTTT | CASSLGSGGRKDTQYF
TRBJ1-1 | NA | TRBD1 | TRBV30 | TGTGCCCTCGGGACAGGACCGAACACTGAAGCTTTCTTT | CALGTGPNTEAFF
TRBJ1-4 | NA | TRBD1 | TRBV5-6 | TGTGCCAGCAGTCTAGACAGGGAAGATGAAAAACTGTTTTTT | CASSLDREDEKLFF
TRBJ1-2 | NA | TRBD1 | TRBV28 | TGTGCCATCATCACTAGACAGGGTGGCTACACCTTC | CAIITRQGGYTF
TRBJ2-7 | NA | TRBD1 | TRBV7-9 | TGTGCCAGCAGCCTGGGGACAGGGGGAATGGACGAGCAGTACTTC | CASSLGTGGMDEQYF
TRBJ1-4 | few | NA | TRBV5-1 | TGCGCCAGCAGCTATACAGCAATCAGGGGAACTAATGAAAAACTGTTTTTT | CASSYTAIRGTNEKLFF
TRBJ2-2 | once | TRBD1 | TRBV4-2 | TGTGCCAGCAGCCAAGATCCCTGGACAGGGAACACCGGGGAGCTGTTTTTT | CASSQDPWTGNTGELFF
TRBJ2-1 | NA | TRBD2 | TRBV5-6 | TGTGCCAGCAGCTTGAGCGGGAGTGAGCAGTTCTTC | CASSLSGSEQFF
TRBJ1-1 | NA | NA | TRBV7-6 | TGTGCCAGCACCCTATATAACGGGGACACTGAAGCTTTCTTT | CASTLYNGDTEAFF
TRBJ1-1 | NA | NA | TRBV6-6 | TGTGCCAGCAGTGGGCATGAAGCTTTCTTT | CASSGHEAFF
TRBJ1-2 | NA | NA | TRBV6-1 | TGTGCCAGCAGTGAAAAGCTCTATGGCTACACCTTC | CASSEKLYGYTF
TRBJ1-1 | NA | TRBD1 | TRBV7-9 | TGTGCCAGCAGCGCGAGGACAGGGGGTGGGACTGAAGCTTTCTTT | CASSARTGGGTEAFF
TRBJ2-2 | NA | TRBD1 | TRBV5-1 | TGCGCCAGCAGCTTGGGCCCGACAGGGATTAACACCGGGGAGCTGTTTTTT | CASSLGPTGINTGELFF
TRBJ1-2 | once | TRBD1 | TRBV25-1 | TGTGCCAGCAGTGGAAGTAGGGGGCATCATAGTGGCTACACCTTC | CASSGSRGHHSGYTF